Below, 3 T cell receptor beta chains from the same sample are listed, as sequenced in a study of blood T cells in healthy people across ages. The use of a sample-barcoded 5' primer and a J-beta primer mix characterized a second PCR of roughly 6 to 12 cycles. MiXCR, run by TCRdb on the 5' RACE reads, gives a single entry per CDR3 protein. The sample consists of roughly 800,000 distinct CDR3 sequences, roughly 60% of them appearing once. The sequenced sample was blood. The receptors were sampled from a man younger than 45 in good health.

This clonotype was counted at least ten times. The chain recombines TRBV5-1 with TRBJ2-7; 9 nucleotides line up with TRBD2. V trimming: 4 bases; J trimming: 6 bases; junction bases outside the gene matches: 11. From germline, CDR1 is SGHRS and CDR2 YFSETQ. CDR3 length: 15 amino acids. DNA of the CDR3: TGCGCCAGCAGCCTAGATAGCGGGAGAACCAGCGAGCAGTACTTC. Residues: CASSLDSGRTSEQYF.

This clonotype occurred once. The rearrangement joins TRBV12-3 or TRBV12-4 to TRBJ2-1, with TRBD1 as a possible D gene (5 bases). This CDR3 is built from 15 residues. The ends were cut back, 6 bases at V and 6 bases at J, with 18 bases in the middle. CDR3 bases: TGTGCCAGCAGGGACACTGACACCATCGCCAATGAGCAGTTCTTC. It yields the protein CASRDTDTIANEQFF.

The chain links TRBV20-1 to TRBJ2-6; 8 nucleotides match TRBD1. Germline CDR1 is DFQATT and CDR2 is SNEGSKA (reference sequence). CDR3 length equals 17 residues. V lost 3 bases, J lost 3 bases, and 10 bases stayed unmatched. CDR3 protein: CSARVARGLSGANVLTF. CDR3 nucleotides: TGCAGTGCTAGGGTAGCCAGGGGGCTTAGTGGGGCCAACGTCCTGACTTTC.